This TCR beta chain was captured in a study of T cell changes during pregnancy in multiple sclerosis. TCRdb's table, derived via immunoSEQ multiplex PCR, lists solely in-frame clones and lacks some. The sample shows around 110,000 clones, under 95% of them seen only once. The CDR3 runs 12 residues. V was clipped by 5 bases and J by 5 bases, with 9 bases between them. Germline V gene data show CDR1 as SNHLY and CDR2 as FYNNEI. The specimen comprised peripheral blood, sampled before pregnancy. The TCR was taken from a female donor with multiple sclerosis, enrolled in a pregnancy study. The rearrangement uses TRBV2 and TRBJ1-1; maybe TRBD1 (6 bases). The CDR3 region is CASSLGQTEAFF. Written as DNA, the CDR3 is TGTGCCAGCAGTCTAGGACAGACTGAAGCTTTCTTT.